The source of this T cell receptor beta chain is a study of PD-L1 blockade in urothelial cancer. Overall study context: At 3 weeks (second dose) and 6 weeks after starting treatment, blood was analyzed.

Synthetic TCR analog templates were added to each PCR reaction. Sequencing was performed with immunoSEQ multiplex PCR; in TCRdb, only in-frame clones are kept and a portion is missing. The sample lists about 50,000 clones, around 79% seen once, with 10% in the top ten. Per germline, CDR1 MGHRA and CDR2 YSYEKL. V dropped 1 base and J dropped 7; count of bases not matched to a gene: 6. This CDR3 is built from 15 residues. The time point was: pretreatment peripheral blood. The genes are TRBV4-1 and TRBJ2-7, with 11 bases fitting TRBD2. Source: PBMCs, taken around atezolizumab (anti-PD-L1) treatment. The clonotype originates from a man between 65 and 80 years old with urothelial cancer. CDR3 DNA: TGCGCCAGCAGCCAAGGACTAGCGGGGAGAGGGGAGCAGTACTTC. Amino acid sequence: CASSQGLAGRGEQYF.